This record concerns one T cell receptor beta chain sequence. The antigen remains undetermined. The record originates from a study of T cell responses to AZD1222 COVID-19 vaccine. General study findings and limits: Clonal diversity was possibly underestimated; the donors were predominantly white British and more often female. Only a handful of people who got AZD1222 tested seropositive at baseline. Spike-specific TCR breadth and depth were elevated following two AZD1222 doses.

The CDR3 spans 15 residues. The germline V gene has CDR1 MNHEY and CDR2 SVGAGI. V shed 0 bases and J shed 0 bases, with 6 bases lying between them. The data were produced by immunoSEQ multiplex PCR, yet TCRdb's version contains in-frame clones alone and is incomplete. Of 120,000 to 150,000 clones listed, under 95% are singletons. Sequenced here: peripheral blood, sampled 28 days after the second dose of the MenACWY control vaccine. The sequence was obtained from an adult who received the MenACWY meningococcal vaccine as a control. The J gene is TRBJ2-1, the V gene TRBV6-5; D call uncertain. CDR3 protein: CASSYSGNSYNEQFF. As DNA, the CDR3 is TGTGCCAGCAGTTACTCGGGAAACTCCTACAATGAGCAGTTCTTC.